This is a list of T cell receptor beta chains from one sample in a study of shared T cell receptors in the human thymus. Method: immunoSEQ multiplex PCR; TCRdb's copy keeps in-frame clones and lacks some. The sample has about 400,000 clones; approximately 95% are singletons. The sequenced material came from thymocytes. The source of these receptors is a human donor. Both conserved end residues are part of each CDR3. A D gene is named only where the DNA matches it firmly. A clone size is listed for some rows: how often the clone was seen (once, few, many), or a class if it is expanded.

CDR3 length: 16
clone size: .
V gene: TRBV30
D gene: .
J gene: TRBJ2-3
CDR3 DNA: TGTGCCTGGAGTGTATCGCGGCAAGGTCTCACAGATACGCAGTATTTT
CDR3 protein: CAWSVSRQGLTDTQYF

CDR3 length: 17
clone size: .
V gene: TRBV10-3
D gene: .
J gene: TRBJ1-4
CDR3 DNA: TGTGCCATCAGTGAGCGACTCCAGGGTGCCACTAATGAAAAACTGTTTTTT
CDR3 protein: CAISERLQGATNEKLFF

CDR3 length: 12
clone size: .
V gene: TRBV28
D gene: .
J gene: TRBJ1-2
CDR3 DNA: TGTGCCAGCAGTTTGGCTAACTATGGCTACACCTTC
CDR3 protein: CASSLANYGYTF

CDR3 length: 14
clone size: .
V gene: TRBV18
D gene: .
J gene: TRBJ2-3
CDR3 DNA: TGTGCCAGCTCACCAGGGTCCGGGACGGATACGCAGTATTTT
CDR3 protein: CASSPGSGTDTQYF

CDR3 length: 17
clone size: once
V gene: TRBV15
D gene: .
J gene: TRBJ1-5
CDR3 DNA: TGTGCCACCAGCGAACCCGATCAGGGTGGAAGCAATCAGCCCCAGCATTTT
CDR3 protein: CATSEPDQGGSNQPQHF

CDR3 length: 15
clone size: .
V gene: TRBV28
D gene: TRBD1
J gene: TRBJ2-7
CDR3 DNA: TGTGCCAGCAGTACTACCGGGACAGGGGGTTACGAGCAGTACTTC
CDR3 protein: CASSTTGTGGYEQYF

CDR3 length: 17
clone size: .
V gene: TRBV5-1
D gene: TRBD1
J gene: TRBJ2-7
CDR3 DNA: TGCGCCAGCAGCCAGACCCAGGGGGCCTATCCCCCCTACGAGCAGTACTTC
CDR3 protein: CASSQTQGAYPPYEQYF

CDR3 length: 15
clone size: .
V gene: TRBV28
D gene: .
J gene: TRBJ1-1
CDR3 DNA: TGTGCCAGCAGTCTCCGTGGTATGGTGAACACTGAAGCTTTCTTT
CDR3 protein: CASSLRGMVNTEAFF

CDR3 length: 13
clone size: .
V gene: TRBV14
D gene: .
J gene: TRBJ1-5
CDR3 DNA: TGTGCCAGCAGCCAAGGGGCTCGTCAGCCCCAGCATTTT
CDR3 protein: CASSQGARQPQHF

CDR3 length: 15
clone size: once
V gene: TRBV5-5
D gene: TRBD1
J gene: TRBJ1-3
CDR3 DNA: TGTGCCAGCAGCGTGGGACAGGGTCGGAGAAACACCATATATTTT
CDR3 protein: CASSVGQGRRNTIYF

CDR3 length: 19
clone size: once
V gene: TRBV11-3
D gene: .
J gene: TRBJ2-2
CDR3 DNA: TGTGCCAGCAGCTTAAGATGGCCTGGCGGAACGGCGTTCACCGGGGAGCTGTTTTTT
CDR3 protein: CASSLRWPGGTAFTGELFF

CDR3 length: 13
clone size: .
V gene: TRBV11-2
D gene: .
J gene: TRBJ2-7
CDR3 DNA: TGTGCCAGCAGCTTGCGGGGATCCTACGAGCAGTACTTC
CDR3 protein: CASSLRGSYEQYF

CDR3 length: 14
clone size: .
V gene: TRBV6-1
D gene: TRBD2
J gene: TRBJ2-7
CDR3 DNA: TGTGCCAGCAAGCGGGAGGTGGGAGGGAACGAGCAGTACTTC
CDR3 protein: CASKREVGGNEQYF

CDR3 length: 13
clone size: .
V gene: TRBV5-1
D gene: .
J gene: TRBJ2-3
CDR3 DNA: TGCGCCAGCAGCTTGGGGGACACAGATACGCAGTATTTT
CDR3 protein: CASSLGDTDTQYF

CDR3 length: 14
clone size: .
V gene: TRBV4-2
D gene: TRBD1
J gene: TRBJ2-1
CDR3 DNA: TGTGCCAGCAGGACAGGGGGCTCCTACAATGAGCAGTTCTTC
CDR3 protein: CASRTGGSYNEQFF

CDR3 length: 15
clone size: .
V gene: TRBV7-7
D gene: .
J gene: TRBJ2-7
CDR3 DNA: TGTGCCAGCAGCTCCCGGGACGGATTCTCCTACGAGCAGTACTTC
CDR3 protein: CASSSRDGFSYEQYF

CDR3 length: 14
clone size: .
V gene: TRBV4-1
D gene: .
J gene: TRBJ1-2
CDR3 DNA: TGCGCCAGCAGCCATACCGACAGAGATCTTGGCTACACCTTC
CDR3 protein: CASSHTDRDLGYTF

CDR3 length: 13
clone size: .
V gene: TRBV28
D gene: .
J gene: TRBJ2-5
CDR3 DNA: TGTGCCAGCAGTTTACTGGCTGGGGAGACCCAGTACTTC
CDR3 protein: CASSLLAGETQYF

CDR3 length: 15
clone size: once
V gene: TRBV30
D gene: TRBD2
J gene: TRBJ2-7
CDR3 DNA: TGTGCCTGGATAAGCGGGACTAGCGGGAGCTACGAGCAGTACTTC
CDR3 protein: CAWISGTSGSYEQYF

CDR3 length: 14
clone size: .
V gene: TRBV5-1
D gene: .
J gene: TRBJ2-1
CDR3 DNA: TGCGCCAGCAGCTTGCCCCTCGTAGGCAATGAGCAGTTCTTC
CDR3 protein: CASSLPLVGNEQFF

CDR3 length: 18
clone size: .
V gene: TRBV11-2
D gene: TRBD2
J gene: TRBJ2-1
CDR3 DNA: TGTGCCAGCAGCTTAGAGAGTGTGGGGCGGGAGTATAAAGATGAGCAGTTCTTC
CDR3 protein: CASSLESVGREYKDEQFF

CDR3 length: 15
clone size: .
V gene: TRBV6-1
D gene: .
J gene: TRBJ2-2
CDR3 DNA: TGTGCCAGCAGTGCGTCCGGGCCGAACACCGGGGAGCTGTTTTTT
CDR3 protein: CASSASGPNTGELFF

CDR3 length: 14
clone size: .
V gene: TRBV28
D gene: .
J gene: TRBJ1-1
CDR3 DNA: TGTGCCAGCAGTGCTTGGGAGCCAAACACTGAAGCTTTCTTT
CDR3 protein: CASSAWEPNTEAFF

CDR3 length: 14
clone size: .
V gene: TRBV27
D gene: .
J gene: TRBJ1-2
CDR3 DNA: TGTGCCAGCAGTCCCTTAGGGAACTCGTATGGCTACACCTTC
CDR3 protein: CASSPLGNSYGYTF

CDR3 length: 15
clone size: .
V gene: TRBV28
D gene: .
J gene: TRBJ2-3
CDR3 DNA: TGTGCCAGCAGTTTATCGAAAGGGGGGACAGATACGCAGTATTTT
CDR3 protein: CASSLSKGGTDTQYF

CDR3 length: 15
clone size: .
V gene: TRBV28
D gene: TRBD2
J gene: TRBJ2-7
CDR3 DNA: TGTGCCAGCAGTTCTCCTAGCGGCTCATCCTACGAGCAGTACTTC
CDR3 protein: CASSSPSGSSYEQYF

CDR3 length: 16
clone size: .
V gene: TRBV19
D gene: .
J gene: TRBJ2-5
CDR3 DNA: TGTGCCAGTAGTCCAGGACAAATCAGGGCCCAAGAGACCCAGTACTTC
CDR3 protein: CASSPGQIRAQETQYF

CDR3 length: 12
clone size: .
V gene: TRBV19
D gene: .
J gene: TRBJ2-7
CDR3 DNA: TGTGCCAGTAATTTCCTTGGATACGAGCAGTACTTC
CDR3 protein: CASNFLGYEQYF

CDR3 length: 18
clone size: .
V gene: TRBV10-3
D gene: .
J gene: TRBJ1-2
CDR3 DNA: TGTGCCATCAGTGAAAGTGGGCGGTCAGGGTTTCTTAACTATGGCTACACCTTC
CDR3 protein: CAISESGRSGFLNYGYTF

CDR3 length: 17
clone size: .
V gene: TRBV7-2
D gene: .
J gene: TRBJ1-5
CDR3 DNA: TGTGCCAGCAGCTTTAAAGTAACAGGCGATATACCGAAGCCCCAGCATTTT
CDR3 protein: CASSFKVTGDIPKPQHF

CDR3 length: 12
clone size: .
V gene: TRBV10-2
D gene: .
J gene: TRBJ1-1
CDR3 DNA: TGCGCCATAAACAGGAGTTACACTGAAGCTTTCTTT
CDR3 protein: CAINRSYTEAFF

CDR3 length: 18
clone size: .
V gene: TRBV15
D gene: .
J gene: TRBJ1-3
CDR3 DNA: TGTGCCACCAGCAGACCTAGGGGTACTCTTCCCTCTGGAAACACCATATATTTT
CDR3 protein: CATSRPRGTLPSGNTIYF

CDR3 length: 16
clone size: .
V gene: TRBV25-1
D gene: TRBD2
J gene: TRBJ2-1
CDR3 DNA: TGTGCCAGCAGTGAAATGCCCAGCGGGAGGGTCGATCGGCAGTTCTTC
CDR3 protein: CASSEMPSGRVDRQFF

CDR3 length: 15
clone size: once
V gene: TRBV18
D gene: .
J gene: TRBJ1-1
CDR3 DNA: TGTGCCAGCTCACCAGAGATGCCAGAGAACACTGAAGCTTTCTTT
CDR3 protein: CASSPEMPENTEAFF

CDR3 length: 15
clone size: .
V gene: TRBV5-4
D gene: TRBD1
J gene: TRBJ2-1
CDR3 DNA: TGTGCCAGCAGCTTCCAGGGGGCGCATAACAATGAGCAGTTCTTC
CDR3 protein: CASSFQGAHNNEQFF

CDR3 length: 14
clone size: once
V gene: TRBV30
D gene: .
J gene: TRBJ1-1
CDR3 DNA: TGTGCCTGGAGTGTATGGGGCGCAGAGACTGAAGCTTTCTTT
CDR3 protein: CAWSVWGAETEAFF

CDR3 length: 20
clone size: .
V gene: TRBV4-3
D gene: .
J gene: TRBJ1-4
CDR3 DNA: TGCGCCAGCAGCCAAGAGGGGATCGGACAGAGGGGTACAACTAATGAAAAACTGTTTTTT
CDR3 protein: CASSQEGIGQRGTTNEKLFF

CDR3 length: 15
clone size: .
V gene: TRBV7-2
D gene: .
J gene: TRBJ1-1
CDR3 DNA: TGTGCCAGCAGCTTAGAGGGGGATAAGGGCACTGAAGCTTTCTTT
CDR3 protein: CASSLEGDKGTEAFF

CDR3 length: 11
clone size: .
V gene: TRBV6-6
D gene: .
J gene: TRBJ1-2
CDR3 DNA: TGTGCCAGCAGTTACGGGAGTGGCTACACCTTC
CDR3 protein: CASSYGSGYTF

CDR3 length: 17
clone size: few
V gene: TRBV2
D gene: TRBD1
J gene: TRBJ1-2
CDR3 DNA: TGTGCCAGCAGTGAAGACAGGGGGCCCCTCTATTTACATGGCTACACCTTC
CDR3 protein: CASSEDRGPLYLHGYTF

CDR3 length: 14
clone size: .
V gene: TRBV4-1
D gene: TRBD1
J gene: TRBJ1-1
CDR3 DNA: TGCGCCAGCAGACAGGGGGAGGGGAACACTGAAGCTTTCTTT
CDR3 protein: CASRQGEGNTEAFF

CDR3 length: 18
clone size: .
V gene: TRBV7-3
D gene: TRBD2
J gene: TRBJ2-3
CDR3 DNA: TGTGCCAGCAGCTTCCACCGGGGGCGGGAGGGCTTGTTAGATACGCAGTATTTT
CDR3 protein: CASSFHRGREGLLDTQYF

CDR3 length: 18
clone size: .
V gene: TRBV2
D gene: TRBD2
J gene: TRBJ2-3
CDR3 DNA: TGTGCCAGCAGTTCCGGGACTAGCGGGAAGATAGACACAGATACGCAGTATTTT
CDR3 protein: CASSSGTSGKIDTDTQYF

CDR3 length: 14
clone size: .
V gene: TRBV5-1
D gene: .
J gene: TRBJ2-5
CDR3 DNA: TGCGCCAGCACCCCCGGTCGATTCCAAGAGACCCAGTACTTC
CDR3 protein: CASTPGRFQETQYF

CDR3 length: 13
clone size: .
V gene: TRBV5-1
D gene: TRBD2
J gene: TRBJ2-7
CDR3 DNA: TGCGCCAGCACACTAGCGCCATCCTACGAGCAGTACTTC
CDR3 protein: CASTLAPSYEQYF

CDR3 length: 13
clone size: once
V gene: TRBV27
D gene: TRBD2
J gene: TRBJ2-2
CDR3 DNA: TGTGCCAGCAGTTTAGCGGGAGCCGGGGAGCTGTTTTTT
CDR3 protein: CASSLAGAGELFF

CDR3 length: 13
clone size: .
V gene: TRBV19
D gene: .
J gene: TRBJ2-1
CDR3 DNA: TGTGCCACTCAGCCGGGACAAAACAATGAGCAGTTCTTC
CDR3 protein: CATQPGQNNEQFF

CDR3 length: 16
clone size: once
V gene: TRBV30
D gene: .
J gene: TRBJ2-7
CDR3 DNA: TGTGCCTGGAGTGTACAGGGAGCGCGGGATCCCTACGAGCAGTACTTC
CDR3 protein: CAWSVQGARDPYEQYF

CDR3 length: 17
clone size: .
V gene: TRBV28
D gene: TRBD1
J gene: TRBJ1-1
CDR3 DNA: TGTGCCAGCAGTTTGGGACAGATAAGTAAGTTGAACACTGAAGCTTTCTTT
CDR3 protein: CASSLGQISKLNTEAFF

CDR3 length: 17
clone size: .
V gene: TRBV15
D gene: TRBD1
J gene: TRBJ1-3
CDR3 DNA: TGTGCCACCAGCAGTTTCACAGGGGTAGGGTCTGGAAACACCATATATTTT
CDR3 protein: CATSSFTGVGSGNTIYF